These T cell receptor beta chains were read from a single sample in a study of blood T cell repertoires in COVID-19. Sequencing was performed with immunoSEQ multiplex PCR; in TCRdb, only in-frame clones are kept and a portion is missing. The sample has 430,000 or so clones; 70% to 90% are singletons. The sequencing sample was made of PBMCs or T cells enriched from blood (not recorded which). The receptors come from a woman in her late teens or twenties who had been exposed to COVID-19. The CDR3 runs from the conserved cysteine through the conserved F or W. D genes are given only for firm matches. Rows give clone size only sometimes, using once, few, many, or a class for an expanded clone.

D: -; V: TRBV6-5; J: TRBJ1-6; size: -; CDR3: CASSRQHDAPLHF; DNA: TGTGCCAGCAGTCGACAGCATGACGCACCCCTCCACTTT
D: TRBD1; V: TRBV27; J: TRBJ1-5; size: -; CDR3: CASSLYAGTGWRNQPQHF; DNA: TGTGCCAGCAGTTTATACGCCGGGACAGGGTGGCGTAATCAGCCCCAGCATTTT
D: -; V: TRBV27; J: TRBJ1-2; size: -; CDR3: CASSKWSGGDYGYTF; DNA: TGTGCCAGCAGTAAATGGTCTGGGGGCGACTATGGCTACACCTTC
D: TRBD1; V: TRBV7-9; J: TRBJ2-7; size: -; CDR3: CASSLKGQGSLFHSYEQYF; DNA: TGTGCCAGCAGCTTAAAGGGACAGGGCTCCCTTTTTCACTCCTACGAGCAGTACTTC
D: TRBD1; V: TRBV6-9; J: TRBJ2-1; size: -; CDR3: CASSCKGQGAYNEQFF; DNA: TGTGCCAGCAGTTGTAAGGGACAGGGGGCTTACAATGAGCAGTTCTTC
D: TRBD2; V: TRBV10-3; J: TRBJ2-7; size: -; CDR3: CAISREGATYEQYF; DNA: TGTGCCATCAGCAGGGAGGGTGCGACCTACGAGCAGTACTTC
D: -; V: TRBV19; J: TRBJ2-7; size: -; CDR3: CASSPGLSYEQYF; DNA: TGTGCCAGTAGTCCCGGACTGTCCTACGAGCAGTACTTC
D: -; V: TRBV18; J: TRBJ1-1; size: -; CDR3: CASSPRAHEAFF; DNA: TGTGCCAGCTCACCGAGGGCCCATGAAGCTTTCTTT
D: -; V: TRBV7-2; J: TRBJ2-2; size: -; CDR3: CASSLVVALTGELFF; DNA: TGTGCCAGCAGCTTAGTGGTAGCGCTTACCGGGGAGCTGTTTTTT
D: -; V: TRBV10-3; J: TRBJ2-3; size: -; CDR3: CAIKGGPDTQYF; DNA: TGTGCCATCAAAGGGGGACCGGATACGCAGTATTTT
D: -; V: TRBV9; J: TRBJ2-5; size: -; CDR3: CASSADFQETQYF; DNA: TGTGCCAGCAGCGCCGACTTCCAAGAGACCCAGTACTTC
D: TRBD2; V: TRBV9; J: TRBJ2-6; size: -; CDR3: CASSVSTSGSSGANVLTF; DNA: TGTGCCAGCAGCGTAAGCACTAGCGGAAGCTCTGGGGCCAACGTCCTGACTTTC
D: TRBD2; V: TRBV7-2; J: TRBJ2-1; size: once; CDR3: CASSVLAEIHNEQFF; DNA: TGTGCCAGCAGCGTTCTAGCGGAGATCCACAATGAGCAGTTCTTC
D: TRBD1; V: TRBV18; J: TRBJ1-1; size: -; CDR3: CASSPLPGQGSVTEAFF; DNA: TGTGCCAGCTCACCCCTTCCGGGACAGGGTTCTGTCACTGAAGCTTTCTTT
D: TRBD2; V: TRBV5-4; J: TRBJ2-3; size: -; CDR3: CASSASSGSTDTQYF; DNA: TGTGCCAGCAGCGCTTCTAGCGGAAGCACAGATACGCAGTATTTT
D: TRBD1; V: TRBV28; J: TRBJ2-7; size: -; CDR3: CASSFPLRDRDYEQYF; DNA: TGTGCCAGCAGTTTCCCCCTCCGGGACAGGGACTACGAGCAGTACTTC
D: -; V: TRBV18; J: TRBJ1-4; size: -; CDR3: CASSPRKTGVNEKLFF; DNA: TGTGCCAGCTCACCAAGGAAGACAGGCGTTAATGAAAAACTGTTTTTT
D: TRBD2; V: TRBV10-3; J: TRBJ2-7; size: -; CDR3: CAISEVAGPPPHEQYF; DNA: TGTGCCATCAGTGAAGTAGCGGGACCTCCCCCCCACGAGCAGTACTTC
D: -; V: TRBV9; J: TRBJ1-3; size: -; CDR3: CASSQEPQGSGNTIYF; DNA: TGTGCCAGCAGCCAAGAACCACAGGGTTCGGGAAACACCATATATTTT
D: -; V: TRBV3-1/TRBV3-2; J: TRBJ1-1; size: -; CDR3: CASSQDYGNTEAFF; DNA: TGTGCCAGCAGCCAAGATTACGGGAACACTGAAGCTTTCTTT
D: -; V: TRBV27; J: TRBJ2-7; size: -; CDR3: CASSPGMGFKYEQYF; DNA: TGTGCCAGCAGTCCGGGGATGGGGTTCAAGTACGAGCAGTACTTC
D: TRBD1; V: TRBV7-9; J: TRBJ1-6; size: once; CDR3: CASRPGQGAPDSPLHF; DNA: TGTGCCAGCAGACCGGGACAGGGGGCTCCAGATTCACCCCTCCACTTT
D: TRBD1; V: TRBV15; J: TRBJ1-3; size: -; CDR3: CATSIDRGPGNTIYF; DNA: TGTGCCACCAGCATAGACAGGGGGCCTGGAAACACCATATATTTT